This T cell receptor beta chain was retrieved from a study of beta chain features in type 1 diabetes. Study-wide results and caveats: Whether HLA type affects TCRB rearrangement stayed undetermined in the present work. VDJ junctions from patients with type 1 diabetes contained fewer insertions and more deletions. For Type 1 diabetes patients, all four CD4+ subsets carried TCRB CDR3s that were moderately but significantly shorter.

The whole isolated RNA underwent reverse transcription, so sequencing captured expressed TCRB transcripts. Naive, central memory and regulatory T cell samples came to a mean of approximately 4 million reads. TCRdb keeps only in-frame clones here, not all; method: immunoSEQ multiplex PCR. This table has 300,000 to 400,000 clones, roughly 14% appearing once. In its sample, this clone was seen a few times. What it recognizes is unknown. Germline-derived CDR1 and CDR2 are MNHEY and SVGAGI. V gave up 4 bases and J gave up 5 bases; unmatched junction bases: 5. The CDR3 has 14 amino acids. The chain has TRBV6-5 and TRBJ1-5, with 7 bases aligning to TRBD1. The sample consisted of naive CD4+ T cells from blood. The sequence derives from a woman aged 18-29 years with type 1 diabetes. The CDR3: CASSSGQRYQPQHF. CDR3 nucleotides: TGTGCCAGCAGTTCGGGACAGAGATATCAGCCCCAGCATTTT.